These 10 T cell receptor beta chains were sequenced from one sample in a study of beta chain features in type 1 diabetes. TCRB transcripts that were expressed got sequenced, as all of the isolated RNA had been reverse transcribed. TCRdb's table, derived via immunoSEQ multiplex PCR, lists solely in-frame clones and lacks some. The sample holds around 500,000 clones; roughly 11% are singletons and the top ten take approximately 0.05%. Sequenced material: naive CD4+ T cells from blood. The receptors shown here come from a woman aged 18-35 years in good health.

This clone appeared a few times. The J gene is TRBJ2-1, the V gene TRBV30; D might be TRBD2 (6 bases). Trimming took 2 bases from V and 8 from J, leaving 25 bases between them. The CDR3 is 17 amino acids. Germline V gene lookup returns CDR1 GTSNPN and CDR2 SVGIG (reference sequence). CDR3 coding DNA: TGTGCCTGGAGTAGGGGCCGGACGTCCGGAGGGCCCTATGAGCAGTTCTTC. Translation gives CAWSRGRTSGGPYEQFF.

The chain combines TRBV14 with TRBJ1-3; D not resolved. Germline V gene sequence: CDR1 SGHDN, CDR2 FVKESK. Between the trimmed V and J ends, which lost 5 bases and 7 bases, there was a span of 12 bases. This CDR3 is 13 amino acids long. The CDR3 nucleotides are TGTGCCAGCAGCTTCGGACTCCTGAACACCATATATTTT. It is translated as CASSFGLLNTIYF.

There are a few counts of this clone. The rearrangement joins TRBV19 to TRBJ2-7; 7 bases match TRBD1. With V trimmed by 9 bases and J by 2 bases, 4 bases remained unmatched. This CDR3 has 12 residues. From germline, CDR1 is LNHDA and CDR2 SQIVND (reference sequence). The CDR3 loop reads CARRDSTYEQYV. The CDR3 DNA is TGTGCCAGGAGGGACAGCACCTACGAGCAGTACGTC.

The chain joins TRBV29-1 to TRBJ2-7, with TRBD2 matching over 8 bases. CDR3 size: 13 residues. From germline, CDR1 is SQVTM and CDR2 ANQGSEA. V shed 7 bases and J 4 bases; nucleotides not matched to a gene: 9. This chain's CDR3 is CSAGNGRAYEQYF. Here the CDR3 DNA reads TGCAGCGCCGGAAACGGGAGGGCATACGAGCAGTACTTC.

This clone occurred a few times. The CDR3 DNA is TGTGCCAGCAGCCCCATGGTGGTTGGCGGAGATACGCAGTATTTT. Protein product: CASSPMVVGGDTQYF. The V gene is TRBV5-6, the J gene TRBJ2-3; D is unclear. The CDR3 loop spans 15 amino acids. Trimming removed 4 bases from V and 5 bases from J, with 17 bases in between. Germline V gives CDR1 SGHDT, CDR2 YYEEEE.

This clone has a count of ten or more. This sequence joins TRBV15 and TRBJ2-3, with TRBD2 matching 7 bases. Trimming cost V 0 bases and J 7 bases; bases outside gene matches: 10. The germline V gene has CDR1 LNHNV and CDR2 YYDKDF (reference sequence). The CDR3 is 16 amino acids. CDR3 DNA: TGTGCCACCAGCAGAGATCCGGGGGAGGGCCTGTATACGCAGTATTTT. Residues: CATSRDPGEGLYTQYF.

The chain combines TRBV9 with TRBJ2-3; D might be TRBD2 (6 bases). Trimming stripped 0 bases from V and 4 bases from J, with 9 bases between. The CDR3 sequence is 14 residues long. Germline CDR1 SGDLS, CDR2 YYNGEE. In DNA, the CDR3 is TGTGCCAGCAGCGTAGTTGCGGGATCAGATACGCAGTATTTT. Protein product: CASSVVAGSDTQYF.

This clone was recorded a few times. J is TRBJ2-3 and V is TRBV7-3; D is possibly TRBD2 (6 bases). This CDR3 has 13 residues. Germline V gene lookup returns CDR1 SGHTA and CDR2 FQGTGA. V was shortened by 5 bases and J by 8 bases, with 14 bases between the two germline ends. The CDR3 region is CASSVGTSPTQYF. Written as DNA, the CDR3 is TGTGCCAGCAGCGTCGGGACTTCCCCTACGCAGTATTTT.

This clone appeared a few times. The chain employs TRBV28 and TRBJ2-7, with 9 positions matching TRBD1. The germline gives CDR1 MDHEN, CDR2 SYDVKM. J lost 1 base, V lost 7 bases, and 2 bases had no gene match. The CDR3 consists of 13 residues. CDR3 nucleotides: TGTGCCAGCAACGGACAGGGGTCCTACGAGCAGTACGTC. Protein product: CASNGQGSYEQYV.

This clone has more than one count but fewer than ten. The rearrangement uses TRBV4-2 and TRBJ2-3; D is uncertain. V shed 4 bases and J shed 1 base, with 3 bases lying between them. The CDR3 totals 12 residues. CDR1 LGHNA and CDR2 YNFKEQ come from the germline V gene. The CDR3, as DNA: TGTGCCAGCAGCCTTCGCACAGATACGCAGTATTTT. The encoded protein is CASSLRTDTQYF.